This TCR beta chain was recorded in a study of T cells in localized non-small cell lung cancer. The germline V gene encodes CDR1 SEHNR and CDR2 FQNEAQ (reference sequence). The CDR3 runs to 13 residues. Trimming removed 4 bases from V and 5 bases from J, with 11 bases in between. Assay used: immunoSEQ multiplex PCR; TCRdb lists only in-frame clones, some missing. This sample yields about 35,000 clones, of which about four fifths are seen a single time; 15% to 20% belongs to the top ten. The TCR originated in a male donor at least 60 years old with stage III squamous cell lung carcinoma. The sequences come from peripheral blood, collected before any cancer treatment. The chain recombines TRBV7-9 with TRBJ1-2; no definite D call. CDR3: CASSSDLEYGYTF. The CDR3, as DNA: TGTGCCAGCAGCTCTGATCTCGAGTATGGCTACACCTTC.